The rows below give T cell receptor beta chains drawn from one sample of a study of post-analysis software for immune sequencing data. TCRdb ran MiXCR on the PCR reads and lists one entry per CDR3 protein. Of about 540,000 distinct CDR3 sequences listed, 34% are singletons. Sequences were obtained from blood. Source of these receptors: a girl aged 2-17 years with multiple sclerosis. The CDR3 runs from the conserved cysteine through the conserved F or W. Fields, in order: V gene, CDR3 length, clone size, J gene, D gene, CDR3 protein, CDR3 DNA. D genes are given only for firm matches. Size is omitted from some rows. Given values are once, few, many or a class for expanded clones.

v_gene: TRBV7-8; len: 15; abundance: .; j_gene: TRBJ1-2; d_gene: TRBD1; CDR3aa: CASSPRTGGFYGYTF; CDR3nt: TGTGCCAGCAGCCCCCGGACAGGGGGTTTCTATGGCTACACCTTC
v_gene: TRBV9; len: 12; abundance: few; j_gene: TRBJ1-2; d_gene: .; CDR3aa: CASSVVEGSYTF; CDR3nt: TGTGCCAGCAGCGTAGTTGAGGGAAGCTACACCTTC
v_gene: TRBV18; len: 14; abundance: .; j_gene: TRBJ2-4; d_gene: TRBD2; CDR3aa: CASSGGLEKNIQYF; CDR3nt: TGTGCCAGCTCCGGTGGACTAGAAAAAAACATTCAGTACTTC
v_gene: TRBV6-4; len: 16; abundance: .; j_gene: TRBJ2-3; d_gene: TRBD2; CDR3aa: CASSALAGGSADTQYF; CDR3nt: TGTGCCAGCAGTGCCCTAGCGGGGGGGAGCGCAGATACGCAGTATTTT
v_gene: TRBV27; len: 14; abundance: .; j_gene: TRBJ1-2; d_gene: TRBD1; CDR3aa: CASRGRQGPYSYTF; CDR3nt: TGTGCCAGCAGGGGTAGACAGGGGCCGTATAGCTACACCTTC
v_gene: TRBV5-1; len: 15; abundance: .; j_gene: TRBJ1-2; d_gene: TRBD1; CDR3aa: CASSSEDRALYGYTF; CDR3nt: TGCGCCAGCAGCTCGGAGGACAGGGCCCTCTATGGCTACACCTTC
v_gene: TRBV11-2; len: 14; abundance: .; j_gene: TRBJ2-1; d_gene: .; CDR3aa: CASSLGWGRNEQFF; CDR3nt: TGTGCCAGCAGCTTAGGTTGGGGCCGGAATGAGCAGTTCTTC
v_gene: TRBV7-8; len: 17; abundance: .; j_gene: TRBJ2-3; d_gene: TRBD1; CDR3aa: CASSPRQGQHTQDTQYF; CDR3nt: TGTGCCAGCAGCCCCCGACAGGGCCAACATACACAGGATACGCAGTATTTT
v_gene: TRBV6-4; len: 14; abundance: .; j_gene: TRBJ2-2; d_gene: .; CDR3aa: CASSDEGWTGELFF; CDR3nt: TGTGCCAGCAGTGACGAAGGTTGGACCGGGGAGCTGTTTTTT
v_gene: TRBV9; len: 16; abundance: few; j_gene: TRBJ2-5; d_gene: TRBD2; CDR3aa: CASSLTSRGGQETQYF; CDR3nt: TGTGCCAGCAGCTTAACCAGCCGGGGGGGCCAAGAGACCCAGTACTTC
v_gene: TRBV29-1; len: 14; abundance: few; j_gene: TRBJ2-2; d_gene: .; CDR3aa: CSVQDRRNTGELFF; CDR3nt: TGCAGCGTTCAGGACCGGAGGAACACCGGGGAGCTGTTTTTT
v_gene: TRBV20-1; len: 16; abundance: .; j_gene: TRBJ1-6; d_gene: .; CDR3aa: CSASGEDYSYNSPLHF; CDR3nt: TGCAGTGCTAGTGGGGAGGATTACTCCTATAATTCACCCCTCCACTTT
v_gene: TRBV28; len: 16; abundance: .; j_gene: TRBJ2-5; d_gene: TRBD2; CDR3aa: CASSSPGLAGGETQYF; CDR3nt: TGTGCCAGCAGTTCCCCGGGACTAGCGGGGGGAGAGACCCAGTACTTC
v_gene: TRBV4-1; len: 15; abundance: few; j_gene: TRBJ1-2; d_gene: .; CDR3aa: CASSQDRGRYYGYTF; CDR3nt: TGCGCCAGCAGCCAAGATCGGGGGAGGTACTATGGCTACACCTTC
v_gene: TRBV6-5; len: 14; abundance: .; j_gene: TRBJ2-1; d_gene: .; CDR3aa: CASSYSPAYNEQFF; CDR3nt: TGTGCCAGCAGTTACTCGCCAGCATACAATGAGCAGTTCTTC